One and the same sample provided the 4 T cell receptor beta chains below, sequenced in a study of blood T cell repertoires in COVID-19 (dated by TCRdb to about 2020). The library was made by the immunoSEQ multiplex PCR assay. In TCRdb, the immuneACCESS table is reduced to in-frame sequences with V and J assigned. These tables do not hold every clone; where another copy was compared, an unresolved V gene accounts for under half, and the others remain unexplained. The sample table shows 200,000 to 300,000 clones, and around 90% are seen once. The top ten clones comprise approximately 0.8% of the sample. The material sequenced was peripheral blood. These receptors originate from a woman between 25 and 40 years old with acute or convalescent COVID-19.

The chain recombines TRBV5-6 with TRBJ2-7, with a tentative D call TRBD2 (7 bases). Per the germline V gene, CDR1 is SGHDT and CDR2 is YYEEEE. The V gene lost 4 bases and the J gene lost 3 bases, with 14 bases spanning the gap. This CDR3 is built from 14 residues. The CDR3: CASSTWGGVYEQYF. In DNA form, the CDR3 reads TGTGCCAGCAGCACCTGGGGGGGCGTCTACGAGCAGTACTTC.

The chain combines TRBV19 with TRBJ1-3; possibly TRBD1 for D (6 bases). The V end lost 7 bases, the J end lost 4 bases, and 20 bases lay between the germline ends. The CDR3 totals 16 residues. Per germline, CDR1 LNHDA and CDR2 SQIVND (reference sequence). Here the CDR3 reads CASTLSSRGIGNTIYF. CDR3 nucleotide sequence: TGTGCCAGTACCCTCAGCTCCAGGGGCATCGGAAACACCATATATTTT.

The rearrangement uses TRBV19 and TRBJ1-5; TRBD1 agrees at 8 bases. Germline CDR1 is LNHDA and CDR2 is SQIVND (reference sequence). With V trimmed by 7 bases and J by 6 bases, 8 bases remained unmatched. There are 14 residues in the CDR3. This CDR3 reads CASNGQGGVQPQHF. CDR3 sequence (DNA): TGTGCCAGTAACGGACAGGGAGGCGTTCAGCCCCAGCATTTT.

This chain connects TRBV18 to TRBJ2-1; a possible D gene is TRBD1 (5 bases). The V and J ends lost 4 bases and 7 bases respectively, with 5 bases between them. The CDR3 covers 11 residues. Germline CDR1 is KGHSH and CDR2 is LQKENI. The CDR3 here is CASSQGNEQFF. The DNA for the CDR3 is TGTGCCAGCTCACAGGGGAATGAGCAGTTCTTC.